These 29 T cell receptor beta chains were all obtained from the same sample, sequenced in a study of beta chain features in type 1 diabetes. Reverse transcription of all isolated RNA meant that expressed TCRB transcripts were sequenced. Using immunoSEQ multiplex PCR, the repertoire was profiled, and TCRdb retains in-frame clones only, with some absent. Counted here are about 40,000 clones, roughly 50% occurring once; the ten biggest clones make up around 0.25%. What was sequenced was stem cell memory CD4+ T cells from blood. The receptor set was obtained from a woman in her twenties or thirties in good health.

The chain has TRBV7-2 and TRBJ2-6, with TRBD2 matching over 8 bases. The CDR3 length is 18 residues. After removal of 1 base from V and 3 bases from J, the junction contained 8 bases not matched to a gene. The germline V gene has CDR1 SGHTA and CDR2 FQGNSA. CDR3 protein: CASSLVPAGAGGANVLTF. The CDR3 nucleotides read TGTGCCAGCAGCTTAGTCCCAGCGGGAGCGGGTGGGGCCAACGTCCTGACTTTC.

The V and J genes are TRBV30 and TRBJ1-4; the D gene is possibly TRBD1 (6 bases). The CDR3 covers 13 residues. Germline values: CDR1 GTSNPN, CDR2 SVGIG (reference sequence). V lost 5 bases and J lost 7, with 14 bases in between. This chain's CDR3 is CAWSRGASEKLFF. In nucleotides, the CDR3 is TGTGCCTGGTCCAGGGGAGCCAGTGAAAAACTGTTTTTT.

This clone was detected only a few times. One end of the junction is discordant with germline, which a read error may explain. V usage is TRBV6-1 and J usage is TRBJ2-7, with TRBD1 identical over 9 bases. The CDR3 is 15 amino acids. CDR1 is MNHNS and CDR2 is SASEGT in the germline V gene. In DNA form, the CDR3 reads TGTGCCAGCAGCGAAGGGACAGGGCCCTCCTACGAGCAGTACTTC. Its protein product is CASSEGTGPSYEQYF.

The chain links TRBV6-1 to TRBJ2-1; D not certain. The CDR3 totals 14 residues. The V gene's germline CDR1 is MNHNS and CDR2 SASEGT. V lost 3 bases and J lost 2, with 8 bases in between. CDR3 bases: TGTGCCAGCAGTGACATCTACCCCTACAATGAGCAGTTCTTC. Translation gives CASSDIYPYNEQFF.

This chain joins TRBV29-1 and TRBJ2-2; 9 positions match TRBD1. Per germline, CDR1 SQVTM and CDR2 ANQGSEA. This CDR3 contains 15 residues. V shed 5 bases and J 0 bases; nucleotides not matched to a gene: 4. CDR3 DNA: TGCAGCGTTCAGGGACAGGGTGCGAACACCGGGGAGCTGTTTTTT. Amino acid sequence: CSVQGQGANTGELFF.

The chain has TRBV27 and TRBJ2-7; no firm D call. Germline V gives CDR1 MNHEY, CDR2 SMNVEV (reference sequence). Trimming cost V 8 bases and J 7 bases, with 18 bases left between them. The CDR3 is 13 amino acids. In DNA form, the CDR3 reads TGTGCCAGCTCTATCTCTCTTAGAGGAGAGCAGTACTTC. It encodes CASSISLRGEQYF.

In this sample, this clone turned up a few times. The rearrangement joins TRBV6-5 to TRBJ2-1; TRBD2 matches at 7 bases. The CDR3 is 14 residues long. J gave up 10 bases and V 7 bases, and 13 bases lay outside the gene matches. Germline assignment: CDR1 MNHEY and CDR2 SVGAGI. CDR3 bases: TGTGCCAGCACTCGGGGGGAGCTTCTAGGAGAGCAGTTCTTC. Residues: CASTRGELLGEQFF.

V usage is TRBV18 and J usage is TRBJ2-7; 7 nucleotides match TRBD2. The CDR3 length is 18 residues. The ends lost 1 base at V and 1 base at J; junction bases unmatched: 13. Germline CDR1 KGHSH, CDR2 LQKENI. The CDR3 loop reads CASSPRPGTSAVSYEQYF. CDR3 in DNA: TGTGCCAGCTCACCACGGCCGGGAACTAGCGCGGTATCCTACGAGCAGTACTTC.

The chain employs TRBV28 and TRBJ2-3; TRBD2 matches at 8 bases. Unmatched junction bases numbered 8, after V lost 6 bases and J lost 0 bases. This CDR3 comprises 16 residues. CDR1 is MDHEN and CDR2 is SYDVKM in the germline V gene. CDR3 sequence reads: CASSPPSGHSTDTQYF. The CDR3 DNA reads TGTGCCAGCAGCCCTCCTAGCGGGCATAGCACAGATACGCAGTATTTT.

In its sample, this clone was seen a few times. The chain employs TRBV7-2 and TRBJ2-1; 10 bases are shared with TRBD2. Trimming cost V 2 bases and J 9 bases; bases outside gene matches: 7. Per germline, CDR1 SGHTA and CDR2 FQGNSA. This CDR3 is built from 15 residues. The CDR3 sequence: CASSLNRGLAAEQFF. Here the CDR3 DNA reads TGTGCCAGCAGCTTAAACAGAGGACTAGCGGCTGAGCAGTTCTTC.

This clone was seen more than once but under ten times. The V and J genes are TRBV6-5 and TRBJ2-1; TRBD1 matches 11 bases. The CDR3 length is 15 residues. Germline lookup yields CDR1 MNHEY and CDR2 SVGAGI. Germline trimming cut 6 bases from V and 4 bases from J; bases unmatched to any gene: 5. The CDR3 loop is CASRVDRGPYNEQFF. CDR3 DNA: TGTGCCAGCAGAGTGGACAGGGGGCCATACAATGAGCAGTTCTTC.

V is TRBV5-8 and J is TRBJ2-4, with 7 bases matching TRBD1. Germline V CDR1 and CDR2: SGHTS, YDEGEE. With 4 bases clipped from V and 13 bases from J, the junction kept 8 bases outside the gene matches. This CDR3 region has 12 residues. CDR3 region: CASSDRDSKQYF. The CDR3, as DNA: TGTGCCAGCAGCGACCGGGACAGCAAACAGTACTTC.

V gene TRBV2 combines with J gene TRBJ1-1, with D unresolved. The germline V and J ends were trimmed by 1 base and 2 bases, with 11 bases remaining between them. Germline V gene sequence: CDR1 SNHLY, CDR2 FYNNEI. The CDR3 runs 15 residues. CDR3 sequence (DNA): TGTGCCAGCAGTGAAGAAGGAGGATATAACACTGAAGCTTTCTTT. Translating gives CASSEEGGYNTEAFF.

The chain recombines TRBV6-1 with TRBJ1-5; 8 nucleotides line up with TRBD1. The CDR3 is 15 amino acids. In germline, CDR1 is MNHNS, CDR2 SASEGT. With V trimmed by 4 bases and J by 6 bases, 8 bases remained unmatched. CDR3 DNA sequence: TGTGCCAGCAGTGCCCGGACAGGGTCCGCTCAGCCCCAGCATTTT. Its protein is CASSARTGSAQPQHF.

The chain employs TRBV18 and TRBJ2-5; tentatively, D is TRBD2 (6 bases). This CDR3 is 14 amino acids long. The germline V gene encodes CDR1 KGHSH and CDR2 LQKENI. V lost 3 bases and J 4 bases, leaving 12 bases between the germline ends. CDR3 in DNA: TGTGCCAGCTCACCGGTCCAGGGAGGAGAGACCCAGTACTTC. Translating gives CASSPVQGGETQYF.

This chain links TRBV7-6 with TRBJ2-7; D remains unclear. In germline, CDR1 is SGHVS, CDR2 FNYEAQ. V was cut by 4 bases and J by 2 bases, with 15 bases left in between. The length of the CDR3 is 15 residues. The CDR3 loop reads CASSSPFSGPYEQYF. CDR3 nucleotides: TGTGCCAGCAGCTCCCCCTTTTCGGGTCCCTACGAGCAGTACTTC.

This chain links TRBV2 with TRBJ2-2; D gene uncertain. The CDR3 consists of 13 residues. Germline lookup yields CDR1 SNHLY and CDR2 FYNNEI. The ends were cut back, 7 bases at V and 5 bases at J, with 11 bases in the middle. Here the CDR3 DNA reads TGTGCCAGCAAATTTAGAGGAACCGGGGAGCTGTTTTTT. It encodes CASKFRGTGELFF.

In its sample, this clone was seen a few times. The rearrangement links TRBV6-5 to TRBJ2-7; D is uncertain. Germline-derived CDR1 and CDR2 are MNHEY and SVGAGI. The CDR3 covers 15 residues. The ends were cut back, 0 bases at V and 3 bases at J, with 12 bases in the middle. The CDR3 here is CASSYSRTTYYEQYF. In DNA, the CDR3 is TGTGCCAGCAGTTACTCGAGAACTACCTACTACGAGCAGTACTTC.

A few counts support this clone. The chain is built from TRBV11-2 and TRBJ2-4, with TRBD2 matching over 13 bases. Germline-derived CDR1 and CDR2 are SGHAT and FQNNGV. The length of the CDR3 is 16 residues. Losses at the gene ends were 4 bases for V and 12 bases for J; bases not matched to a gene: 12. The CDR3 here is CASSSTALAGGGAQYF. CDR3 nucleotides: TGTGCCAGCAGCTCAACCGCACTAGCGGGGGGGGGAGCTCAGTACTTC.

The chain carries TRBV5-4 and TRBJ2-1; 8 nucleotides line up with TRBD2. With 2 bases clipped from V and 4 bases from J, the junction kept 5 bases outside the gene matches. CDR1 SGHNT and CDR2 YYREEE come from the germline V gene (reference sequence). The CDR3 consists of 15 residues. The CDR3 bases are TGTGCCAGCAGCTTCTACGGGAGGGATTACAATGAGCAGTTCTTC. Its translation is CASSFYGRDYNEQFF.

In its sample, this clone was seen a few times. V and J are TRBV19 and TRBJ1-2; D ambiguous. The CDR3 sequence is 12 residues long. Germline CDR1 reads LNHDA; CDR2 reads SQIVND (reference sequence). Trimming removed 2 bases at V and 3 bases at J, with 4 bases between. This CDR3 is CASSITDYGYTF. The CDR3 bases are TGTGCCAGTAGTATAACAGACTATGGCTACACCTTC.

The chain is built from TRBV28 and TRBJ2-2; 8 nucleotides line up with TRBD2. Germline loops: CDR1 MDHEN, CDR2 SYDVKM. This CDR3 is built from 15 residues. V shed 3 bases and J 5 bases; nucleotides not matched to a gene: 5. The chain's CDR3 is CASSLTGGRTGELFF. The CDR3, as DNA: TGTGCCAGCAGTTTGACGGGAGGGAGGACCGGGGAGCTGTTTTTT.

The chain links TRBV29-1 to TRBJ2-3; 9 bases fit TRBD2. The length of the CDR3 is 13 residues. Germline loops: CDR1 SQVTM, CDR2 ANQGSEA. Trimming cost V 1 base and J 6 bases; bases outside gene matches: 2. The CDR3 sequence: CSVEASGVDTQYF. The CDR3 bases are TGCAGCGTTGAAGCTAGCGGGGTGGATACGCAGTATTTT.

The V call is TRBV28, the J call TRBJ2-5, with TRBD2 as a possible D gene (7 bases). V shed 8 bases and J shed 5 bases, with 27 bases lying between them. Per germline, CDR1 MDHEN and CDR2 SYDVKM. This CDR3 contains 17 residues. CDR3 amino acids: CASSQGGVLITLETQYF. CDR3 nucleotide sequence: TGTGCCAGCTCCCAAGGGGGGGTTTTAATTACGTTGGAGACCCAGTACTTC.

This clone was found a few times. The V call is TRBV7-9, the J call TRBJ2-2; D gene unclear. The CDR3 has 14 amino acids. The V end was cut by 0 bases, the J end by 2 bases, with 4 bases between. The germline gives CDR1 SEHNR, CDR2 FQNEAQ (reference sequence). CDR3 region: CASSLAGNTGELFF. CDR3 nucleotides: TGTGCCAGCAGCTTAGCGGGCAACACCGGGGAGCTGTTTTTT. Looking up the rest from reference TRBV7-9 and TRBJ2-2 gives the full variable domain: DTGVSQNPRHKITKRGQNVTFRCDPISEHNRLYWYRQTLGQGPEFLTYFQNEAQLEKSRLLSDRFSAERPKGSFSTLEIQRTEQGDSAMYLCASSLAGNTGELFFGEGSRLTVL.

This clone was seen a handful of times. This sequence joins TRBV7-2 and TRBJ2-5; 11 positions agree with TRBD2. This CDR3 is built from 16 residues. The germline gives CDR1 SGHTA, CDR2 FQGNSA. The V segment lost 1 base and the J segment 2 bases; nucleotides outside the gene matches: 3. CDR3 loop: CASSLGLAGLQETQYF. The DNA for the CDR3 is TGTGCCAGCAGCTTAGGACTAGCGGGACTACAAGAGACCCAGTACTTC.

This clone was observed a handful of times. The chain combines TRBV10-3 with TRBJ2-7; D ambiguous. The CDR3 is 12 residues long. V lost 4 bases and J 1 base, leaving 5 bases between the germline ends. Per germline, CDR1 ENHRY and CDR2 SYGVKD. The CDR3 nucleotides are TGTGCCATCAGTGGAGAGTCCTACGAGCAGTACTTC. Protein product: CAISGESYEQYF.

CDR3 in DNA: TGTGCCAGCAGCGCGGTACAGGGTTACGAGCAGTACTTC. The encoded protein is CASSAVQGYEQYF. The chain combines TRBV7-9 with TRBJ2-7, with a tentative D call TRBD1 (6 bases). V gave up 5 bases and J gave up 4 bases, with 12 bases separating them. CDR3 size: 13 residues. Germline V gene data show CDR1 as SEHNR and CDR2 as FQNEAQ (reference sequence).

This clone occurred a few times. CDR3 nucleotides: TGTGCCAGCAGTCGCGCCCGGGGCTACGAGCAGTACTTC. Amino acids: CASSRARGYEQYF. The chain couples TRBV6-5 to TRBJ2-7; D is possibly TRBD2 (5 bases). In germline, CDR1 is MNHEY, CDR2 SVGAGI. This CDR3 contains 13 residues. V lost 5 bases and J lost 3, with 11 bases in between.